Below are 14 T cell receptor beta chains sequenced from a single sample in a study of shared clonotypes between healthy human individuals. Libraries were prepared by immunoSEQ multiplex PCR; TCRdb keeps only in-frame clonotypes and omits some of them. The table includes about 960,000 clones, 60% to 85% detected once. Source material: memory CD4+ T cells sorted from blood. As to subset: CD45RA-negative fraction. The receptor set was obtained from a man aged 18 to 30 in good health.

Remarks on this clone: Other DNA sequences in this specimen translate into the identical CDR3. The chain has TRBV29-1 and TRBJ2-3; D gene ambiguous. CDR1 and CDR2 (germline): SQVTM, ANQGSEA. The V end was cut by 0 bases, the J end by 3 bases, with 4 bases between. CDR3 length: 12 amino acids. The CDR3 sequence: CSVEEGTDTQYF. DNA of the CDR3: TGCAGCGTTGAAGAAGGGACAGATACGCAGTATTTT.

The rearrangement uses TRBV28 and TRBJ1-4; 7 nucleotides match TRBD1. The V and J ends lost 3 bases and 7 bases, in that order; junction bases with no gene match: 17. This CDR3 contains 18 residues. Germline CDR1 is MDHEN and CDR2 is SYDVKM. The DNA for the CDR3 is TGTGCCAGCAGTTTCAACCCGGGACAGACTCCACTTGGTGAAAAACTGTTTTTT. Translating it yields CASSFNPGQTPLGEKLFF.

V gene TRBV28 combines with J gene TRBJ1-1, with 8 nucleotides matching TRBD1. There are 13 residues in the CDR3. Germline lookup yields CDR1 MDHEN and CDR2 SYDVKM. Trimming at V came to 5 bases and at J to 8 bases, leaving 7 bases not matched to a gene. CDR3 amino acids: CASSPAGGPEAFF. CDR3 DNA sequence: TGTGCCAGCAGTCCCGCAGGGGGCCCCGAAGCTTTCTTT. The entire variable domain, with the rest obtained from reference TRBV28 and TRBJ1-1, is as follows: DVKVTQSSRYLVKRTGEKVFLECVQDMDHENMFWYRQDPGLGLRLIYFSYDVKMKEKGDIPEGYSVSREKKERFSLILESASTNQTSMYLCASSPAGGPEAFFGQGTRLTVV.

This clone was picked up one time. The rearrangement joins TRBV5-1 to TRBJ2-5, with TRBD2 matching over 13 bases. CDR3 length: 16 residues. Looked up from germline, CDR1 is SGHRS and CDR2 is YFSETQ. Trimming took 0 bases from V and 5 from J; bases not matched to a gene: 4. The chain's CDR3 is CASSLGGLAGLETQYF. The CDR3, as DNA: TGCGCCAGCAGCTTGGGGGGACTAGCGGGATTGGAGACCCAGTACTTC. The variable domain in full, completed from reference TRBV5-1 and TRBJ2-5, reads KAGVTQTPRYLIKTRGQQVTLSCSPISGHRSVSWYQQTPGQGLQFLFEYFSETQRNKGNFPGRFSGRQFSNSRSEMNVSTLELGDSALYLCASSLGGLAGLETQYFGPGTRLLVL.

The rearrangement uses TRBV9 and TRBJ2-7, with 8 bases fitting TRBD2. The CDR3 loop spans 15 amino acids. Germline loops: CDR1 SGDLS, CDR2 YYNGEE. With V trimmed by 1 base and J by 6 bases, 9 bases remained unmatched. CDR3 in amino acids: CASSVNPGGLREQYF. Written as DNA, the CDR3 is TGTGCCAGCAGCGTAAATCCGGGGGGGTTGCGCGAGCAGTACTTC.

The rearrangement links TRBV4-1 to TRBJ2-1; D gene ambiguous. V gave up 4 bases and J gave up 8 bases, with 12 bases separating them. CDR1 and CDR2 from the germline V gene are MGHRA and YSYEKL. This CDR3 contains 13 residues. The CDR3 DNA follows: TGCGCCAGCAGCCGAACCCTAGGTGATGAGCAGTTCTTC. It translates to CASSRTLGDEQFF.

The J gene is TRBJ1-5, the V gene TRBV19; maybe TRBD1 (6 bases). The V end was cut by 5 bases, the J end by 0 bases, with 17 bases between. Germline V gives CDR1 LNHDA, CDR2 SQIVND (reference sequence). This CDR3 region has 17 residues. CDR3 protein: CASSRTAGEDSNQPQHF. For the CDR3, the DNA is TGTGCCAGTAGTCGTACGGCAGGGGAGGATAGCAATCAGCCCCAGCATTTT.

About this clone: One end of the junction does not line up with germline, which may come from a read error. This chain joins TRBV7-7 and TRBJ2-3; D is unclear. This CDR3 is 13 amino acids long. From germline, CDR1 is SSHAT and CDR2 FNYEAQ (reference sequence). The CDR3 bases are TGTGCTAGCAGCTCCCAAAACACAGATACGCAGTATTTT. Translation: CASSSQNTDTQYF.

This sequence joins TRBV29-1 and TRBJ2-7; D may be TRBD2 (6 bases). Germline CDR1 and CDR2: SQVTM and ANQGSEA. With 8 bases removed from V and 0 bases from J, the gap between germline ends came to 20 bases. The CDR3 totals 15 residues. The CDR3 is CSFSEGLDHSYEQYF. In DNA, the CDR3 is TGCAGCTTCTCCGAGGGACTCGATCACTCCTACGAGCAGTACTTC.

The genes are TRBV10-3 and TRBJ1-1; 10 nucleotides line up with TRBD1. V gave up 6 bases and J gave up 3 bases; unmatched junction bases: 4. The CDR3 covers 14 residues. Germline V gene lookup returns CDR1 ENHRY and CDR2 SYGVKD. The CDR3 protein is CAIRGQGKDTEAFF. The CDR3 DNA follows: TGTGCCATCAGGGGACAGGGGAAAGACACTGAAGCTTTCTTT.

V is TRBV7-9 and J is TRBJ2-7; D is ambiguous. Looked up from germline, CDR1 is SEHNR and CDR2 is FQNEAQ (reference sequence). Trimming took off 2 bases at V and 2 bases at J, with 7 bases between the two ends. The CDR3 is made up of 13 amino acids. CDR3 amino acids: CASSLPMAYEQYF. CDR3 bases: TGTGCCAGCAGCTTACCTATGGCCTACGAGCAGTACTTC. Using reference TRBV7-9 and TRBJ2-7 for the parts outside the CDR3, the full variable domain is DTGVSQNPRHKITKRGQNVTFRCDPISEHNRLYWYRQTLGQGPEFLTYFQNEAQLEKSRLLSDRFSAERPKGSFSTLEIQRTEQGDSAMYLCASSLPMAYEQYFGPGTRLTVT.

This rearrangement joins TRBV6-5 to TRBJ2-7, with 11 bases matching TRBD2. The germline CDR1 and CDR2 sequences are MNHEY and SVGAGI. With 6 bases clipped from V and 2 bases from J, the junction kept 6 bases outside the gene matches. The CDR3 is 15 amino acids. CDR3 amino acids: CASRALAGAPYEQYF. CDR3 DNA: TGTGCCAGCAGAGCACTAGCGGGGGCCCCCTACGAGCAGTACTTC.

This clone was picked up a small number of times. The chain employs TRBV30 and TRBJ1-1, with no clear D. V lost 5 bases to trimming and J lost 8 bases, with 9 bases between them. The V gene's germline CDR1 is GTSNPN and CDR2 SVGIG (reference sequence). The CDR3 sequence is 10 residues long. The CDR3 is CAWRPYEAFF. CDR3 nucleotides: TGTGCCTGGCGACCATACGAAGCTTTCTTT.

This rearrangement joins TRBV7-3 to TRBJ2-1; D remains unclear. Per the germline V gene, CDR1 is SGHTA and CDR2 is FQGTGA. Trimming removed 0 bases from V and 3 bases from J, with 6 bases in between. The CDR3 spans 14 residues. CDR3 in amino acids: CASSLTSSYNEQFF. CDR3 DNA sequence: TGTGCCAGCAGCTTAACGTCCAGCTACAATGAGCAGTTCTTC.